Presented here are 21 T cell receptor beta chains from one specimen sequenced in a study of blood T cell repertoires in COVID-19. The protocol was immunoSEQ multiplex PCR, while the TCRdb copy is restricted to in-frame clones and leaves out a portion. This sample has 95,000 to 120,000 clones; roughly 85% occur once, and the top ten carry roughly 2.3%. Source material: peripheral blood. The source is a human donor in a cohort sampled during active COVID-19.

This clone was observed a single time. The V and J genes are TRBV7-9 and TRBJ2-7; 7 nucleotides align to TRBD2. Trimming cost V 3 bases and J 3 bases; bases outside gene matches: 11. This CDR3 is 16 amino acids long. CDR1 is SEHNR and CDR2 is FQNEAQ in the germline V gene (reference sequence). CDR3 sequence: CASSFPKRGDFYEQYF. Written as DNA, the CDR3 is TGTGCCAGCAGCTTTCCAAAGCGGGGAGACTTCTACGAGCAGTACTTC.

The rearrangement links TRBV5-6 to TRBJ1-6; D is ambiguous. Trimming cost V 0 bases and J 8 bases, with 15 bases left between them. Per the germline V gene, CDR1 is SGHDT and CDR2 is YYEEEE. This CDR3 is built from 16 residues. The CDR3 is CASSLEQVGFDSPLHF. The CDR3 nucleotides are TGTGCCAGCAGCTTGGAGCAAGTCGGGTTTGATTCACCCCTCCACTTT. The whole variable domain, remainder taken from reference TRBV5-6 and TRBJ1-6, is DAGVTQSPTHLIKTRGQQVTLRCSPKSGHDTVSWYQQALGQGPQFIFQYYEEEERQRGNFPDRFSGHQFPNYSSELNVNALLLGDSALYLCASSLEQVGFDSPLHFGNGTRLTVT.

The CDR3 protein is CATRGRVGNTIYF. CDR3 nucleotide sequence: TGTGCCACCCGGGGAAGGGTCGGAAACACCATATATTTT. The chain recombines TRBV6-6 with TRBJ1-3; no firm D call. The V gene's germline CDR1 is MNHNY and CDR2 SVGAGI (reference sequence). CDR3 size: 13 residues. V lost 10 bases and J 4 bases, leaving 14 bases between the germline ends.

As DNA, the CDR3 is TGCGCCAGCAGCCAAGATCCCCACAGGGACAATTCACCCCTCCACTTT. Encoded protein: CASSQDPHRDNSPLHF. The chain carries TRBV4-1 and TRBJ1-6; maybe TRBD1 (6 bases). This CDR3 comprises 16 residues. Per germline, CDR1 MGHRA and CDR2 YSYEKL. Trimming shortened V by 0 bases and J by 7 bases, and 13 bases separated the two germline ends.

In this sample, this clone turned up once. The V gene is TRBV7-9, the J gene TRBJ2-5; 8 nucleotides align to TRBD2. Germline CDR1 is SEHNR and CDR2 is FQNEAQ (reference sequence). The CDR3 extends over 16 amino acids. V lost 5 bases to trimming and J lost 2 bases; unmatched junction nucleotides: 10. CDR3 sequence (DNA): TGTGCCAGCAGCCCTGTCCGGGGACTAGGGCAAGAGACCCAGTACTTC. This gives the protein CASSPVRGLGQETQYF.

The V call is TRBV3-1 (or the pseudogene TRBV3-2), the J call TRBJ2-2; possibly TRBD2 for D (5 bases). Between the trimmed V and J ends, which lost 6 bases and 1 base, there was a span of 9 bases. Germline V lookup: CDR1 LGHDT, CDR2 YNNKEL (reference sequence). The CDR3 length is 14 residues. CDR3 bases: TGTGCCAGCAGACCTACTAGGAACACCGGGGAGCTGTTTTTT. As protein: CASRPTRNTGELFF.

This rearrangement joins TRBV9 to TRBJ2-3; TRBD2 matches at 8 bases. V shed 6 bases, J shed 1 base, and the junction held 4 bases outside the gene matches. The germline V gene has CDR1 SGDLS and CDR2 YYNGEE. The CDR3 covers 14 residues. The CDR3 sequence: CASTGGAGTDTQYF. The CDR3 DNA follows: TGTGCCAGCACCGGGGGGGCCGGCACAGATACGCAGTATTTT.

The rearrangement links TRBV6-5 to TRBJ1-1, with D uncertain. Germline CDR1 and CDR2: MNHEY and SVGAGI. CDR3 length: 13 amino acids. V shed 10 bases and J shed 0 bases, with 12 bases lying between them. CDR3 sequence: CATGRYVNTEAFF. Written as DNA, the CDR3 is TGTGCCACTGGCAGGTACGTGAACACTGAAGCTTTCTTT.

J is TRBJ1-6 and V is TRBV6-1, with D tentatively TRBD1 (5 bases). V lost 4 bases to trimming and J lost 0 bases, with 10 bases between them. Germline values: CDR1 MNHNS, CDR2 SASEGT. The length of the CDR3 is 16 residues. CDR3 nucleotide sequence: TGTGCCAGCAGTGGGGGCCGCAGCTCCTATAATTCACCCCTCCACTTT. Its translation: CASSGGRSSYNSPLHF.

The gene calls are TRBV27 and TRBJ1-1; the match to TRBD1 covers 7 bases. The CDR3 consists of 13 residues. The V gene's germline CDR1 is MNHEY and CDR2 SMNVEV (reference sequence). V lost 4 bases, J lost 7 bases, and 6 bases stayed unmatched. CDR3 DNA: TGTGCCAGCAGTTCCTTCGGGACAGATGAAGCTTTCTTT. Amino acid sequence: CASSSFGTDEAFF.

The chain has TRBV29-1 and TRBJ2-7; 11 nucleotides agree with TRBD2. The junction had 7 bases not matched to a gene; V was cut back by 0 bases and J by 3 bases. In germline, CDR1 is SQVTM, CDR2 ANQGSEA. CDR3 length: 16 amino acids. The DNA for the CDR3 is TGCAGCGTTGAAGATAGGGTGGGACTAGCGGTCTACGAGCAGTACTTC. It is translated as CSVEDRVGLAVYEQYF.

This rearrangement joins TRBV6-5 to TRBJ1-2, with 8 bases matching TRBD1. The CDR3 consists of 13 residues. The V and J ends lost 7 bases and 6 bases, in that order; junction bases with no gene match: 7. Looked up from germline, CDR1 is MNHEY and CDR2 is SVGAGI. The CDR3 spells CASNLQGDDGYTF. CDR3 sequence (DNA): TGTGCCAGCAACTTACAGGGGGACGATGGCTACACCTTC.

This clone was seen a single time. The chain employs TRBV12-3 or TRBV12-4 and TRBJ2-7, with 7 bases lining up with TRBD1. The junction had 2 bases not matched to a gene; V was cut back by 6 bases and J by 0 bases. This CDR3 spans 13 amino acids. The CDR3 sequence is CASRTGSSYEQYF. In DNA form, the CDR3 reads TGTGCCAGCAGGACAGGGAGCTCCTACGAGCAGTACTTC.

The chain combines TRBV19 with TRBJ1-1; the D gene is possibly TRBD1 (5 bases). The CDR3 is made up of 13 amino acids. CDR1 is LNHDA and CDR2 is SQIVND in the germline V gene (reference sequence). The V and J ends lost 6 bases and 0 bases respectively, with 8 bases between them. In DNA form, the CDR3 reads TGTGCCAGTAGGGGGGGGATGAACACTGAAGCTTTCTTT. It specifies CASRGGMNTEAFF.

V is TRBV7-9 and J is TRBJ1-5, with D possibly matching TRBD1 (6 bases). CDR3 length: 14 residues. Germline CDR1 is SEHNR and CDR2 is FQNEAQ (reference sequence). V was shortened by 3 bases and J by 6 bases, with 12 bases between the two germline ends. CDR3 bases: TGTGCCAGCAGCTTCGACAGGTATAGTCAGCCCCAGCATTTT. This gives the protein CASSFDRYSQPQHF.

The chain joins TRBV9 to TRBJ1-5, with D possibly matching TRBD1 (5 bases). The length of the CDR3 is 15 residues. Between the trimmed V and J ends, which lost 0 bases and 4 bases, there was a span of 11 bases. Germline V gene data show CDR1 as SGDLS and CDR2 as YYNGEE. The CDR3: CASSVGGQGNQPQHF. The CDR3 bases are TGTGCCAGCAGCGTAGGAGGTCAGGGTAATCAGCCCCAGCATTTT.

The gene calls are TRBV19 and TRBJ2-7; 9 bases fit TRBD1. This CDR3 has 14 amino acids. V was pared by 4 bases and J by 3 bases, with 4 bases of the junction left unmatched. Looked up from germline, CDR1 is LNHDA and CDR2 is SQIVND (reference sequence). This CDR3 is CASSRQGGVYEQYF. The CDR3 DNA reads TGTGCCAGTAGTAGACAGGGGGGGGTCTACGAGCAGTACTTC.

The chain has TRBV7-8 and TRBJ1-1, with D possibly matching TRBD1 (6 bases). CDR3 length equals 15 residues. V gave up 5 bases and J gave up 4 bases, with 17 bases separating them. Per the germline V gene, CDR1 is SGHVS and CDR2 is FQNEAQ. The CDR3 nucleotides are TGTGCCAGCAGCCTAGAACCATCACAGGGCACTGAAGCTTTCTTT. Its translation is CASSLEPSQGTEAFF.

This chain connects TRBV18 to TRBJ2-3, with a possible D match to TRBD1 (6 bases). Germline CDR1 is KGHSH and CDR2 is LQKENI. Trimming stripped 7 bases from V and 1 base from J, with 12 bases between. This CDR3 spans 14 amino acids. DNA of the CDR3: TGTGCCAGCTTAAAGGGGGTAGGCACAGATACGCAGTATTTT. This sequence encodes CASLKGVGTDTQYF.

The chain is built from TRBV3-1 (or the pseudogene TRBV3-2) and TRBJ1-2; 11 positions agree with TRBD1. This CDR3 is built from 14 residues. The V gene end was trimmed by 6 bases and the J gene end by 7 bases; junction bases not matched to a gene: 7. Germline CDR1 LGHDT, CDR2 YNNKEL (reference sequence). DNA for the CDR3: TGTGCCAGCAGTCCTCGGACAGGGGGCTCTGGCTACACCTTC. It translates to CASSPRTGGSGYTF.

The rearrangement joins TRBV27 to TRBJ2-6; D remains unclear. The ends were cut back, 4 bases at V and 0 bases at J, with 7 bases in the middle. The CDR3 sequence is 15 residues long. Germline CDR1 reads MNHEY; CDR2 reads SMNVEV (reference sequence). The CDR3 DNA reads as TGTGCCAGCAGTTCTTCCTTCTCTGGGGCCAACGTCCTGACTTTC. Its protein is CASSSSFSGANVLTF.